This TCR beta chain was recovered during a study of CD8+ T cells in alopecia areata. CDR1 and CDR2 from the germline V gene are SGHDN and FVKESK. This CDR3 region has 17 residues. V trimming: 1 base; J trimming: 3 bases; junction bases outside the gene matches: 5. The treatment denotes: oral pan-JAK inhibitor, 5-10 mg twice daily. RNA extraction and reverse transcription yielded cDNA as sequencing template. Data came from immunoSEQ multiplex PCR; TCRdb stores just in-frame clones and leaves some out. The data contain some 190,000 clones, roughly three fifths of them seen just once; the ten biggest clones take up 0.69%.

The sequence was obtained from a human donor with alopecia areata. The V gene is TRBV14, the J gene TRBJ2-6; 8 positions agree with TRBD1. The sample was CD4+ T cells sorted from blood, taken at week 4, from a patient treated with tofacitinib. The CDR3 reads CASSQGTGLGGANVLTF. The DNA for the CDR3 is TGTGCCAGCAGCCAAGGGACAGGGTTAGGTGGGGCCAACGTCCTGACTTTC.